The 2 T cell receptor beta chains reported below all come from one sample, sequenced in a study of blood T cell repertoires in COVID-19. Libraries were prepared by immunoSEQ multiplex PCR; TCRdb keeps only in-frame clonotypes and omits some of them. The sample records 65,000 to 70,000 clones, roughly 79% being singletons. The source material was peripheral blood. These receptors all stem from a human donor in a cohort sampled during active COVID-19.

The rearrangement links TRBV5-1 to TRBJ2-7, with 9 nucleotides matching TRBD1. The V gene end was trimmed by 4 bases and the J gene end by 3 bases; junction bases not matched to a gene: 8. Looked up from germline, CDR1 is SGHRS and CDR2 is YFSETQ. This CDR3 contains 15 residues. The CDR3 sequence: CASSEGTGQGYEQYF. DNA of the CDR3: TGCGCCAGCAGCGAAGGGACAGGGCAGGGCTACGAGCAGTACTTC.

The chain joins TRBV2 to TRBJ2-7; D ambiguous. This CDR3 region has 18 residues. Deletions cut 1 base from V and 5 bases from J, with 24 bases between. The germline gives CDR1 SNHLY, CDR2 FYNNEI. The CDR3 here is CASSEGPLGARFSHEQYF. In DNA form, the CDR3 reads TGTGCCAGCAGTGAAGGTCCCCTAGGTGCGCGATTTAGCCACGAGCAGTACTTC. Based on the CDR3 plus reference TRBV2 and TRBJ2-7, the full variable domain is EPEVTQTPSHQVTQMGQEVILRCVPISNHLYFYWYRQILGQKVEFLVSFYNNEISEKSEIFDDQFSVERPDGSNFTLKIRSTKLEDSAMYFCASSEGPLGARFSHEQYFGPGTRLTVT.